One sample yielded the 20 T cell receptor beta chains listed below, sequenced in a study of CD8+CD57+ T cells in acquired aplastic anemia. Only patients with CD8+CD57+ cell expansion on flow cytometry were chosen for sequencing. CDR3 and TCR beta VDJ profiling relied on a genomic DNA template. TCRdb analysed the reads with MiXCR anew, one entry per CDR3 protein. The sample consists of approximately 250,000 distinct CDR3 sequences, around 82% of them appearing once. The sequenced sample was sorted CD4+, CD8+, or CD8+CD57+ T cells (not recorded which) from PBMCs. These receptors all come from a human donor with aplastic anemia.

The gene calls are TRBV2 and TRBJ1-2; D ambiguous. V lost 6 bases and J 8 bases, leaving 7 bases between the germline ends. The length of the CDR3 is 10 residues. Germline loops: CDR1 SNHLY, CDR2 FYNNEI. DNA of the CDR3: TGTGCCAGCAGGGCATCAGGCTACACCTTC. As protein: CASRASGYTF. The complete variable domain, with remaining parts taken from reference TRBV2 and TRBJ1-2, reads EPEVTQTPSHQVTQMGQEVILRCVPISNHLYFYWYRQILGQKVEFLVSFYNNEISEKSEIFDDQFSVERPDGSNFTLKIRSTKLEDSAMYFCASRASGYTFGSGTRLTVV.

The chain has TRBV7-8 and TRBJ1-5; D is unclear. The CDR3 runs 15 residues. CDR1 and CDR2 from the germline V gene are SGHVS and FQNEAQ. The germline V and J ends were trimmed by 4 bases and 7 bases, with 17 bases remaining between them. The CDR3 is CASSSAARGGQPQHF. DNA for the CDR3: TGTGCCAGCAGCTCAGCCGCTCGGGGAGGCCAGCCCCAGCATTTT.

This sequence joins TRBV2 and TRBJ2-1, with 9 bases aligning to TRBD2. There are 13 residues in the CDR3. The ends lost 8 bases at V and 12 bases at J; junction bases unmatched: 11. CDR1 SNHLY and CDR2 FYNNEI come from the germline V gene. In nucleotides, the CDR3 is TGTGCCAGCCACACGGGACTAGCAGGCGGGCAGTTCTTC. Translating gives CASHTGLAGGQFF.

This chain connects TRBV5-5 to TRBJ2-3; weak D call: TRBD1 (6 bases). V was trimmed by 3 bases and J by 4 bases, leaving 18 bases between them. CDR1 SGHKS and CDR2 YYEKEE come from the germline V gene (reference sequence). The CDR3 is 16 amino acids. The CDR3 DNA sequence: TGTGCCAGCAGCTCGGCAGTGGCAGGGGTCGCAGATACGCAGTATTTT. It yields the protein CASSSAVAGVADTQYF.

This clonotype was seen more than once but under ten times. The gene calls are TRBV9 and TRBJ2-3; D is tentatively TRBD1 or TRBD2 (5 bases each). CDR3 length equals 13 residues. CDR1 SGDLS and CDR2 YYNGEE come from the germline V gene. V was cut by 3 bases and J by 2 bases, with 7 bases left in between. The CDR3, as DNA: TGTGCCAGCAGCGCCGGGACCACAGATACGCAGTATTTT. Protein product: CASSAGTTDTQYF.

In regard to this clonotype: Lacking the conserved final phenylalanine or tryptophan, this CDR3 likely reflects a read error. Because the CDR3's place on the DNA is in doubt, the DNA is left out and the CDR3 is given as listed by TCRdb. The chain couples TRBV7-3 to TRBJ2-3. The CDR3 is 13 amino acids in total, end residues counted. Germline CDR1 and CDR2: SGHTA and FQGTGA. The chain's CDR3 is CASSAGPKEQSSL.

This clonotype came up a few times. A read error is possible here, since a much larger clone lies one base away. Likely a read error: the CDR3 ends without its conserved phenylalanine or tryptophan. The DNA is omitted, as the CDR3 cannot be located on it reliably, and the CDR3 follows TCRdb's listing. The rearrangement joins TRBV2 to TRBJ1-2; the DNA was not used to check the table's D call, TRBD1. CDR1 is SNHLY and CDR2 is FYNNEI in the germline V gene. The CDR3 sequence runs 16 residues, both termini included. The CDR3 here is CASSDGGMHEQFFGPG.

The genes are TRBV7-8 and TRBJ1-2, with 7 bases aligning to TRBD1. Germline V gives CDR1 SGHVS, CDR2 FQNEAQ. CDR3 size: 14 residues. J was trimmed by 13 bases and V by 3 bases; bases with no gene match: 14. The CDR3 DNA is TGTGCCAGCAGCTTGGATCCAGACGGGACAGCCCTCACCTTC. Its translation is CASSLDPDGTALTF.

The rearrangement links TRBV5-4 to TRBJ2-1; D unresolved. This CDR3 spans 16 amino acids. Trimming cost V 3 bases and J 8 bases, with 21 bases left between them. CDR1 is SGHNT and CDR2 is YYREEE in the germline V gene (reference sequence). This CDR3 is CASSSNSGPEMDEQFF. CDR3 DNA: TGTGCCAGCAGCTCGAATTCCGGGCCTGAGATGGATGAGCAGTTCTTC.

As to this clonotype: One end of the junction fails to match germline, which may point to a read error. This sequence joins TRBV7-3 and TRBJ2-5; a weak D match, TRBD2 (5 bases). Germline V CDR1 and CDR2: SGHTA, FQGTGA. The CDR3 length is 14 residues. The CDR3 loop reads CASLSGSSRNTIYF. As DNA, the CDR3 is TGTGCCAGTCTCAGCGGCAGCTCTCGAAACACCATATATTTC.

This clonotype appeared a single time. In this CDR3 the conserved last residue, phenylalanine or tryptophan, is missing, so a read error is likely. The DNA is omitted, as the CDR3 cannot be located on it reliably, and the CDR3 follows TCRdb's listing. The J gene is TRBJ2-1, the V gene TRBV9; the D call TRBD1 from the table was never checked on the DNA. Germline V gives CDR1 SGDLS, CDR2 YYNGEE. Counting both end residues, the CDR3 totals 13 amino acids. The CDR3 is CASSEGGLSEDTL.

This clonotype was seen just once. V is TRBV5-8 and J is TRBJ1-2; D gene unclear. V dropped 3 bases and J dropped 2 bases, with 11 bases sitting between them. The CDR3 consists of 14 residues. Germline loops: CDR1 SGHTS, CDR2 YDEGEE. The CDR3 nucleotides read TGTGCCAGCAGCTCTCCCGTAGGGAACTATGGCTACACCTTC. Encoded protein: CASSSPVGNYGYTF.

This clonotype was picked up a small number of times. The genes are TRBV7-3 and TRBJ1-1, with 11 bases that match TRBD1. The CDR3 covers 14 residues. Trimming at V came to 2 bases and at J to 6 bases, leaving 2 bases not matched to a gene. The germline V gene encodes CDR1 SGHTA and CDR2 FQGTGA. The CDR3 bases are TGTGCCAGCAGCTTACAGGGACAGGGGGCTGAAGCTTTCTTT. This codes for CASSLQGQGAEAFF.

The rearrangement joins TRBV5-1 to TRBJ2-3; D is tentatively TRBD1 or TRBD2 (5 bases each). CDR1 is SGHRS, CDR2 YFSETQ, per germline. V gave up 4 bases and J gave up 6 bases, with 15 bases separating them. This CDR3 comprises 14 residues. The CDR3 nucleotides read TGCGCCAGCAGCCCCGGGGCACCTACTGATACGCAGTATTTT. As protein: CASSPGAPTDTQYF.

Details on this clonotype: One end of the junction is discordant with germline, which a read error may explain. The chain has TRBV19 and TRBJ1-5; weak D call: TRBD1 (5 bases). The germline V gene encodes CDR1 LNHDA and CDR2 SQIVND (reference sequence). This CDR3 spans 15 amino acids. CDR3 sequence reads: CASSIDREGYNAQLF. CDR3 bases: TGTGCCAGCAGTATAGACAGAGAAGGCTACAATGCCCAGCTTTTT.

The chain couples TRBV14 to TRBJ2-3; D gene uncertain. The CDR3 contains 13 residues. V shed 1 base and J shed 4 bases, with 6 bases lying between them. Germline V gene lookup returns CDR1 SGHDN and CDR2 FVKESK. The CDR3 here is CASSQVPPDTQYF. The CDR3 region has the DNA TGTGCCAGCAGCCAAGTCCCTCCAGATACGCAGTATTTT. Using reference TRBV14 and TRBJ2-3 for the parts outside the CDR3, the full variable domain is EAGVTQFPSHSVIEKGQTVTLRCDPISGHDNLYWYRRVMGKEIKFLLHFVKESKQDESGMPNNRFLAERTGGTYSTLKVQPAELEDSGVYFCASSQVPPDTQYFGPGTRLTVL.

The rearrangement uses TRBV7-2 and TRBJ2-7; tentatively, D is TRBD1 (6 bases). Trimming stripped 3 bases from V and 3 bases from J, with 24 bases between. CDR1 is SGHTA, CDR2 FQGNSA, per germline. The CDR3 covers 18 residues. CDR3 region: CASSFHGTTTAKNYEQYV. The CDR3 DNA reads TGTGCCAGCAGCTTTCATGGGACAACCACAGCCAAAAACTACGAGCAGTACGTC.

In regard to this clonotype: No conserved phenylalanine or tryptophan ends this CDR3, so it is likely a read error. This chain connects TRBV2 to TRBJ1-5, with D possibly being TRBD1 (5 bases). CDR1 and CDR2 from the germline V gene are SNHLY and FYNNEI. This CDR3 spans 15 amino acids. Trimming removed 6 bases from V and 4 bases from J, with 16 bases in between. The CDR3 reads CASSVGTARNQPQHP. CDR3 DNA: TGTGCCAGCAGCGTAGGGACCGCCCGAAATCAGCCCCAGCATCCA.

The chain is built from TRBV7-8 and TRBJ1-5; 7 bases map to TRBD1. With 5 bases clipped from V and 16 bases from J, the junction kept 20 bases outside the gene matches. The CDR3 has 15 residues. CDR1 is SGHVS, CDR2 FQNEAQ, per germline. The CDR3 here is CASSVGGWRNQPYHF. As DNA, the CDR3 is TGTGCCAGCAGCGTAGGGGGCTGGAGAAATCAGCCCTATCATTTT.

This chain connects TRBV7-8 to TRBJ2-1, with TRBD2 matching 7 bases. Trimming at V came to 1 base and at J to 10 bases, leaving 13 bases not matched to a gene. The germline V gene encodes CDR1 SGHVS and CDR2 FQNEAQ. CDR3 length: 16 residues. The CDR3, as DNA: TGTGCCAGCAGCTTAGAGGGAGGCGGGGGTAGCCAGGAGCAGTTCTTC. This translates into CASSLEGGGGSQEQFF.